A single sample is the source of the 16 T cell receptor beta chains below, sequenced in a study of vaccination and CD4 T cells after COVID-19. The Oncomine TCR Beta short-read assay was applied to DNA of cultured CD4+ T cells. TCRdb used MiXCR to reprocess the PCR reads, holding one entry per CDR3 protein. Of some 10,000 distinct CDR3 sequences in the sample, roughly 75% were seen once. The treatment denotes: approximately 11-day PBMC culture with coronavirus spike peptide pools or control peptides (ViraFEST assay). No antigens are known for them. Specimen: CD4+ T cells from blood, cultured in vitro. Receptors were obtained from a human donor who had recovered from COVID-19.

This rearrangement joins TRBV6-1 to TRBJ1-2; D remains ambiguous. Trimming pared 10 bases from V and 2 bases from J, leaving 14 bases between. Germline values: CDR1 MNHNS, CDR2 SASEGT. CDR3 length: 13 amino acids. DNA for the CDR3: TGTGCCATCTCTCCGGGTGGGAACTATGGCTACACCTTC. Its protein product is CAISPGGNYGYTF.

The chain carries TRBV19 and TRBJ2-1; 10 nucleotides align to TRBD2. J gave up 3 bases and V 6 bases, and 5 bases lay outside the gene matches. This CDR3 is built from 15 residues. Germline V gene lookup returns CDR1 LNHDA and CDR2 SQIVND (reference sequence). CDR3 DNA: TGTGCCAGTAGGACGACTAGCGGGTACTACAATGAGCAGTTCTTC. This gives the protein CASRTTSGYYNEQFF.

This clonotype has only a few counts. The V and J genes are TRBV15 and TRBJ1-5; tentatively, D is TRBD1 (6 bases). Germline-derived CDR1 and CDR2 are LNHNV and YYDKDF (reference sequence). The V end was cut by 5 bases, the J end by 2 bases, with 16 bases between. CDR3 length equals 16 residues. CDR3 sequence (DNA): TGTGCCACCAGCGCCCGACAGGCCCCGGGCAATCAGCCCCAGCATTTT. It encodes CATSARQAPGNQPQHF.

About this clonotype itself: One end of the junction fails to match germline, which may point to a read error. CDR3 DNA sequence: TGCGGTGCTAGTGGGGGGTACACGGAGTACTTC. Encoded protein: CGASGGYTEYF. V gene TRBV20-1 combines with J gene TRBJ2-7; tentatively, D is TRBD2 (6 bases). The CDR3 runs 11 residues. Per germline, CDR1 DFQATT and CDR2 SNEGSKA (reference sequence).

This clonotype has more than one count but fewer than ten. The CDR3 DNA reads TGTGCCAGCAGCTTTTTCCAGGGGACTGAAGCTTTCTTT. Translating it yields CASSFFQGTEAFF. The J gene is TRBJ1-1, the V gene TRBV5-6; weak D call: TRBD1 (6 bases). The CDR3 is 13 residues long. Deletions cut 2 bases from V and 5 bases from J, with 10 bases between. Germline V gives CDR1 SGHDT, CDR2 YYEEEE.

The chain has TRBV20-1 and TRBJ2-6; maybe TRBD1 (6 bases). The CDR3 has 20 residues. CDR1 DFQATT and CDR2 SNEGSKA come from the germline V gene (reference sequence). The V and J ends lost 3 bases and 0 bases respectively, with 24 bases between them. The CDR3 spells CSASNYRTSTGSSGANVLTF. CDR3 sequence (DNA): TGCAGTGCTAGTAACTACCGTACATCGACAGGTAGCTCTGGGGCCAACGTCCTGACTTTC.

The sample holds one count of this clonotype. Here the CDR3 DNA reads TGTGCCAGCATCTCGGGAGGTTCTGGAAACACCATATATTTT. It specifies CASISGGSGNTIYF. The chain combines TRBV6-1 with TRBJ1-3; no reliable D call. The CDR3 has 14 residues. CDR1 MNHNS and CDR2 SASEGT come from the germline V gene. Trimming removed 7 bases at V and 1 base at J, with 11 bases between.

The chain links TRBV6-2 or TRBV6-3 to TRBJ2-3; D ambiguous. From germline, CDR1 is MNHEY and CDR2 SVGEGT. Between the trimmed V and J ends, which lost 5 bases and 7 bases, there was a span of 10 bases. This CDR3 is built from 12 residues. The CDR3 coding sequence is TGTGCCAGCAGTGATAGGGTAAATACGCAGTATTTT. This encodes CASSDRVNTQYF.

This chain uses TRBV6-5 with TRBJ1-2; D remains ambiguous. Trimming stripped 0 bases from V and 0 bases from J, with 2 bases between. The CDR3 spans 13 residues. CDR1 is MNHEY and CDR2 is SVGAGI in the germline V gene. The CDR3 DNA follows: TGTGCCAGCAGTTACTCGACTAACTATGGCTACACCTTC. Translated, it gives CASSYSTNYGYTF.

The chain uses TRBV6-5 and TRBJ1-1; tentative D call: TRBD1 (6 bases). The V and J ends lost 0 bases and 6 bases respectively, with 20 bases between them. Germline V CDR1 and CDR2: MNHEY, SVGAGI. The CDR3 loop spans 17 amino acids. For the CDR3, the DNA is TGTGCCAGCAGTTACTCGTGGGGGGCCAACGAACGGGCTGAAGCTTTCTTT. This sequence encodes CASSYSWGANERAEAFF.

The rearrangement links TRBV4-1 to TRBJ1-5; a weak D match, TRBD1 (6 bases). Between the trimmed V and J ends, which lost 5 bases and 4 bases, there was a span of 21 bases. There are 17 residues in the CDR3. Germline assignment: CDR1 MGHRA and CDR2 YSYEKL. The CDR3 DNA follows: TGCGCCAGCAGCAGTGCGGGTACAGGGTTTCGGAATCAGCCCCAGCATTTT. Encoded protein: CASSSAGTGFRNQPQHF.

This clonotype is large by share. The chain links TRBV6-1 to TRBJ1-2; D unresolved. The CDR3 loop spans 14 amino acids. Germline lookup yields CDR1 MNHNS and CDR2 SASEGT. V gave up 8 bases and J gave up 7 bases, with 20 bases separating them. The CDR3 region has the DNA TGTGCCAGCCGCACCGACGGCAGGAGGGTTGGCTACACCTTC. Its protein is CASRTDGRRVGYTF.

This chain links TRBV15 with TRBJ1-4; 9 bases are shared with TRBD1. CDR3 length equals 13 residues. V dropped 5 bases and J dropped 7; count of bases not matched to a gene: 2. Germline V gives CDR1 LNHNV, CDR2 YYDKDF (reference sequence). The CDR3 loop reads CATSPTGGEKLFF. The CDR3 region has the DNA TGTGCCACCAGCCCGACAGGGGGTGAAAAACTGTTTTTT.

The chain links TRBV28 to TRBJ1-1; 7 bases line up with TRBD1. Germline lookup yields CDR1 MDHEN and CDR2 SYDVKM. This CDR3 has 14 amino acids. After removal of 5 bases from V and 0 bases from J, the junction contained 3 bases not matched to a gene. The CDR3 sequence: CASSSGTVNTEAFF. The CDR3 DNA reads TGTGCCAGCAGTAGCGGGACAGTGAACACTGAAGCTTTCTTT.

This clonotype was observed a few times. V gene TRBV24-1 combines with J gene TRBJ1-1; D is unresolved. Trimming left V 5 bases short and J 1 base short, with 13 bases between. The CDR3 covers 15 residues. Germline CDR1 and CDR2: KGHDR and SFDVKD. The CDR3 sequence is CATSGSGVANTEAFF. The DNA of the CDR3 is TGTGCCACCAGTGGGTCTGGGGTAGCGAACACTGAAGCTTTCTTT.

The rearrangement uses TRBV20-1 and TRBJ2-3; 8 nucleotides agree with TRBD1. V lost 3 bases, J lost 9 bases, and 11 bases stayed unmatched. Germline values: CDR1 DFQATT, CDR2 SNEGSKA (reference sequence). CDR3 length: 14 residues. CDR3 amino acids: CSARAGQVGYTQYF. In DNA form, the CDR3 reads TGCAGTGCTAGGGCGGGACAGGTCGGATACACGCAGTATTTT.